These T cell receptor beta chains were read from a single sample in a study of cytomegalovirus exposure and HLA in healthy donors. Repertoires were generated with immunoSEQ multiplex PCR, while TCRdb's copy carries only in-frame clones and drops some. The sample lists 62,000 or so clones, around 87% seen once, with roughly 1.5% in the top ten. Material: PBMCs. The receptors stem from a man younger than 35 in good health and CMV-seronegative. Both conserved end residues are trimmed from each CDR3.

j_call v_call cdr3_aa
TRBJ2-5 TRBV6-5 ASTLRGAYQETQY
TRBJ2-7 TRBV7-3 ASSPRGSYEQY
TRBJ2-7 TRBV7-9 ASSRATGGPPEQY
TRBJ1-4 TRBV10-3 AISESGQGFAEKLF
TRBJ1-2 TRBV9 ASSRRGNGYT
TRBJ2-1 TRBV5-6 ASSFSGGAYNEQF
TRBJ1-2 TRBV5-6 ASSLQGSYGYT
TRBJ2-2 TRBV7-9 ASSRTQGSGELF
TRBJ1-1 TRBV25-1 ASTGGRGNTEAF
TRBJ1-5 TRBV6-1 ASSEGEAGWGQPQH
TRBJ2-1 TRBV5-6 ASSLISSGGVNEQF
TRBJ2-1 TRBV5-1 ASSLAPGVSNEQF
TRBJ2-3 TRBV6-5 ASSPFSGGGTQY
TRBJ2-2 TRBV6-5 ASSDPWSIGELF
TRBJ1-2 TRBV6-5 ASKSPTELYGYT